The next 25 T cell receptor beta chains were all read from a single sample in a study of T cell changes during pregnancy in multiple sclerosis. The method was immunoSEQ multiplex PCR; TCRdb's version includes in-frame clones alone and lacks a portion of them. This table has 72,000 or so clones, 85% to 95% appearing once. The source was peripheral blood, collected in the second trimester of pregnancy. Receptors originate from a female donor with multiple sclerosis, enrolled in a pregnancy study.

The sample holds one count of this clone. The chain recombines TRBV19 with TRBJ1-6; D is unclear. The germline CDR1 and CDR2 sequences are LNHDA and SQIVND (reference sequence). The CDR3 consists of 17 residues. Deletions cut 1 base from V and 8 bases from J, with 18 bases between. CDR3 in DNA: TGTGCCAGTAGTATAGTAGCGAGGCCTAAGTTTGATTCACCCCTCCACTTT. Its protein is CASSIVARPKFDSPLHF.

The CDR3 coding sequence is TGTGCCAGCAGCTACGAGAAACGGGACTCGCCCTATGGCTACACCTTC. Protein sequence: CASSYEKRDSPYGYTF. The chain recombines TRBV9 with TRBJ1-2; D perhaps matches TRBD1 (5 bases). V was pared by 4 bases and J by 4 bases, with 20 bases between. The CDR3 is 16 residues long. Germline CDR1 and CDR2: SGDLS and YYNGEE.

This chain joins TRBV5-4 and TRBJ1-5; D might be TRBD1 (5 bases). CDR1 is SGHNT and CDR2 is YYREEE in the germline V gene (reference sequence). The CDR3 totals 14 residues. V was cut by 4 bases and J by 8 bases, with 16 bases left in between. The CDR3 spells CASSPEPGLKPQHF. The DNA of the CDR3 is TGTGCCAGCAGCCCCGAACCGGGACTTAAGCCCCAGCATTTT.

The rearrangement joins TRBV7-8 to TRBJ2-7; D gene ambiguous. Trimming pared 0 bases from V and 0 bases from J, leaving 9 bases between. The CDR3 loop spans 15 amino acids. Per germline, CDR1 SGHVS and CDR2 FQNEAQ. The CDR3: CASSLARDFSYEQYF. CDR3 in DNA: TGTGCCAGCAGCTTAGCGAGAGACTTCTCCTACGAGCAGTACTTC.

This chain uses TRBV5-4 with TRBJ2-7; TRBD1 is a possible D gene (5 bases). Trimming left V 0 bases short and J 2 bases short, with 9 bases between. Germline V gene lookup returns CDR1 SGHNT and CDR2 YYREEE (reference sequence). The CDR3 is made up of 14 amino acids. The CDR3 nucleotides read TGTGCCAGCAGCTTGGGTGGACAAACCTACGAGCAGTACTTC. This codes for CASSLGGQTYEQYF.

The chain recombines TRBV10-1 with TRBJ2-7; perhaps TRBD2 as D (6 bases). Trimming shortened V by 3 bases and J by 2 bases, and 8 bases separated the two germline ends. CDR3 size: 13 residues. Germline V gives CDR1 WNHNN, CDR2 SYGVQD (reference sequence). The chain's CDR3 is CASSDGGTYEQYF. The CDR3 nucleotides are TGCGCCAGCAGTGATGGGGGGACCTACGAGCAGTACTTC.

CDR3 DNA: TGCGCCAGCAGCTTGGACAGGGTTTGGTTCTTT. It is translated as CASSLDRVWFF. V gene TRBV5-1 combines with J gene TRBJ1-1; D might be TRBD1 (6 bases). The CDR3 totals 11 residues. In germline, CDR1 is SGHRS, CDR2 YFSETQ. Trimming stripped 0 bases from V and 14 bases from J, with 11 bases between.

This clone occurred a few times. The chain couples TRBV4-1 to TRBJ1-6; TRBD1 is a possible D gene (6 bases). The germline V gene encodes CDR1 MGHRA and CDR2 YSYEKL. The CDR3 covers 15 residues. Trimming left V 0 bases short and J 7 bases short, with 10 bases between. The CDR3 loop is CASSQEGARNSPLHF. In DNA form, the CDR3 reads TGCGCCAGCAGCCAAGAGGGGGCGCGAAATTCACCCCTCCACTTT.

The V call is TRBV19, the J call TRBJ1-2; D unclear. V dropped 7 bases and J dropped 7 bases, with 19 bases sitting between them. This CDR3 is 14 amino acids long. Germline V lookup: CDR1 LNHDA, CDR2 SQIVND (reference sequence). The CDR3 sequence is CASNGFVGAPGYTF. Written as DNA, the CDR3 is TGTGCCAGTAATGGCTTTGTGGGCGCACCTGGCTACACCTTC. The full variable domain, completed using reference TRBV19 and TRBJ1-2, is DGGITQSPKYLFRKEGQNVTLSCEQNLNHDAMYWYRQDPGQGLRLIYYSQIVNDFQKGDIAEGYSVSREKKESFPLTVTSAQKNPTAFYLCASNGFVGAPGYTFGSGTRLTVV.

The rearrangement uses TRBV5-1 and TRBJ1-5, with D unresolved. Germline CDR1 reads SGHRS; CDR2 reads YFSETQ. This CDR3 spans 16 amino acids. Trimming shortened V by 0 bases and J by 0 bases, and 10 bases separated the two germline ends. Here the CDR3 DNA reads TGCGCCAGCAGCTTGGACAGAGTGGATAGCAATCAGCCCCAGCATTTT. Translated, it gives CASSLDRVDSNQPQHF.

This clone was observed a single time. The chain combines TRBV4-1 with TRBJ1-2; 7 bases align to TRBD1. The CDR3 loop spans 14 amino acids. The V gene end was trimmed by 6 bases and the J gene end by 8 bases; junction bases not matched to a gene: 12. Germline CDR1 is MGHRA and CDR2 is YSYEKL. Here the CDR3 reads CASSFVTGVGGYTF. For the CDR3, the DNA is TGCGCCAGCAGTTTCGTCACAGGGGTGGGAGGCTACACCTTC.

The rearrangement uses TRBV9 and TRBJ1-2; D is perhaps TRBD1 (5 bases). The CDR3 contains 13 residues. From germline, CDR1 is SGDLS and CDR2 YYNGEE. V was trimmed by 5 bases and J by 4 bases, leaving 12 bases between them. The CDR3 DNA sequence: TGTGCCAGCAGGGGAAGGGGTCCCTATGGCTACACCTTC. It yields the protein CASRGRGPYGYTF.

The V and J genes are TRBV4-1 and TRBJ2-7; D gene uncertain. The V and J ends lost 0 bases and 6 bases respectively, with 15 bases between them. CDR1 is MGHRA, CDR2 YSYEKL, per germline. This CDR3 is 15 amino acids long. The CDR3 here is CASSQDGRPGGEQYF. CDR3 bases: TGCGCCAGCAGCCAAGATGGCAGACCTGGCGGCGAGCAGTACTTC.

J is TRBJ1-2 and V is TRBV6-1; D perhaps matches TRBD1 (5 bases). CDR3 length: 13 residues. V lost 6 bases and J 4 bases, leaving 12 bases between the germline ends. Germline V gene data show CDR1 as MNHNS and CDR2 as SASEGT. The CDR3 sequence: CASSADNFYGYTF. CDR3 bases: TGTGCCAGCAGCGCGGACAACTTCTATGGCTACACCTTC.

V usage is TRBV10-2 and J usage is TRBJ2-2, with D tentatively TRBD2 (6 bases). The ends were cut back, 7 bases at V and 7 bases at J, with 10 bases in the middle. Germline CDR1 is WSHSY and CDR2 is SAAADI. There are 12 residues in the CDR3. The CDR3 DNA follows: TGCGCCAGCACAGGAGGGGACGGGGAGCTGTTTTTT. Translated: CASTGGDGELFF.

The V and J genes are TRBV6-5 and TRBJ2-7, with 9 bases aligning to TRBD2. Per the germline V gene, CDR1 is MNHEY and CDR2 is SVGAGI. Trimming took 6 bases from V and 5 from J; bases not matched to a gene: 8. CDR3 length: 14 residues. The DNA for the CDR3 is TGTGCCAGCAGCGATCGATGGACTAGCGACGAGCAGTACTTC. It is translated as CASSDRWTSDEQYF.

The table lists this clone with a count of one. This chain links TRBV7-2 with TRBJ1-2, with 8 bases identical to TRBD1. The germline gives CDR1 SGHTA, CDR2 FQGNSA. Trimming took 6 bases from V and 5 from J; bases not matched to a gene: 5. The CDR3 is made up of 13 amino acids. In nucleotides, the CDR3 is TGTGCCAGCAGGGAAAGACAGGGGTATGGCTACACCTTC. Protein product: CASRERQGYGYTF. Full variable domain (remainder filled in from reference TRBV7-2 and TRBJ1-2): GAGVSQSPSNKVTEKGKDVELRCDPISGHTALYWYRQSLGQGLEFLIYFQGNSAPDKSGLPSDRFSAERTGGSVSTLTIQRTQQEDSAVYLCASRERQGYGYTFGSGTRLTVV.

The genes are TRBV7-8 and TRBJ2-7; weak D call: TRBD2 (6 bases). Trimming removed 1 base from V and 3 bases from J, with 13 bases in between. CDR3 length: 15 amino acids. Per germline, CDR1 SGHVS and CDR2 FQNEAQ. CDR3 protein: CASSLGGDPGYEQYF. In DNA form, the CDR3 reads TGTGCCAGCAGCTTAGGGGGGGACCCGGGCTACGAGCAGTACTTC.

The genes are TRBV6-1 and TRBJ1-3; 7 nucleotides align to TRBD1. The CDR3 extends over 15 amino acids. After removal of 7 bases from V and 0 bases from J, the junction contained 6 bases not matched to a gene. CDR1 MNHNS and CDR2 SASEGT come from the germline V gene. The CDR3 spells CASTPTGFSGNTIYF. The CDR3 DNA reads TGTGCCAGCACCCCGACAGGGTTCTCTGGAAACACCATATATTTT.

This rearrangement joins TRBV2 to TRBJ1-4; 10 bases agree with TRBD1. Germline V gene lookup returns CDR1 SNHLY and CDR2 FYNNEI. The CDR3 covers 14 residues. Unmatched junction bases numbered 4, after V lost 8 bases and J lost 4 bases. Here the CDR3 DNA reads TGTGCCAGCCGGGACAGGGGCTTTAATGAAAAACTGTTTTTT. Translating gives CASRDRGFNEKLFF.

V is TRBV9 and J is TRBJ1-3, with 8 bases identical to TRBD1. The CDR3 is 14 residues long. Germline CDR1 is SGDLS and CDR2 is YYNGEE. Trimming removed 3 bases from V and 1 base from J; junction bases left unmatched: 0. CDR3 sequence: CASSGTGSGNTIYF. CDR3 DNA sequence: TGTGCCAGCAGCGGGACAGGGTCTGGAAACACCATATATTTT.

This clone was seen only once. The chain combines TRBV6-6 with TRBJ1-2, with D tentatively TRBD1 (6 bases). The CDR3 length is 14 residues. V shed 11 bases and J shed 8 bases, with 24 bases lying between them. In germline, CDR1 is MNHNY, CDR2 SVGAGI (reference sequence). CDR3 sequence: CASSHPGAGQGYTF. For the CDR3, the DNA is TGTGCCTCATCCCACCCAGGGGCAGGGCAAGGCTACACCTTC.

The chain is built from TRBV19 and TRBJ1-5, with 8 bases that match TRBD1. The V gene end was trimmed by 5 bases and the J gene end by 0 bases; junction bases not matched to a gene: 3. Germline V gives CDR1 LNHDA, CDR2 SQIVND (reference sequence). The CDR3 covers 15 residues. The CDR3 DNA sequence: TGTGCCAGTAGTGAGACAGGGGCTAGCAATCAGCCCCAGCATTTT. Protein product: CASSETGASNQPQHF. The complete variable domain, with remaining parts taken from reference TRBV19 and TRBJ1-5, reads DGGITQSPKYLFRKEGQNVTLSCEQNLNHDAMYWYRQDPGQGLRLIYYSQIVNDFQKGDIAEGYSVSREKKESFPLTVTSAQKNPTAFYLCASSETGASNQPQHFGDGTRLSIL.

J is TRBJ1-5 and V is TRBV19, with D hard to call. Germline V gene sequence: CDR1 LNHDA, CDR2 SQIVND (reference sequence). This CDR3 has 12 amino acids. Trimming removed 3 bases from V and 6 bases from J, with 6 bases in between. The CDR3 sequence is CASSIGSQPQHF. CDR3 nucleotide sequence: TGTGCCAGTAGTATCGGTAGTCAGCCCCAGCATTTT.

This chain links TRBV7-2 with TRBJ2-7; the match to TRBD2 covers 8 bases. The germline gives CDR1 SGHTA, CDR2 FQGNSA. This CDR3 contains 14 residues. The junction had 6 bases not matched to a gene; V was cut back by 6 bases and J by 2 bases. CDR3 DNA: TGTGCCAGCAGTCATACTAGCGGAGCCTACGAGCAGTACTTC. The encoded protein is CASSHTSGAYEQYF.